The clone carrying this TCR beta chain was observed a handful of times. What it binds is not known. The data originate from a study of blood T cells in healthy people across ages. The study's findings and limits: Unknown donor CMV status possibly confounded expanded clonotype changes. One million T cells yielded diversity estimates that were considered underestimates.

The CDR3 is 15 residues long. Per germline, CDR1 SGHVS and CDR2 FNYEAQ. V was clipped by 4 bases and J by 6 bases, with 18 bases between them. Per-sample yields of isolated PBMCs were at least 6 million. Total RNA extraction produced at least 5.5 micrograms (per sample) for the study. The second PCR ran 7 to 11 cycles with a sample-barcoded 5' primer and J-beta primers. TCRdb redid the calling of the 5' RACE reads with MiXCR, one entry per CDR3 protein. The sample holds about 720,000 distinct CDR3 sequences, roughly 20% seen once. This chain connects TRBV7-6 to TRBJ1-1; D not resolved. The TCR originated in a man between 65 and 85 years old in good health. Sequencing input: blood. This CDR3 is CASSSARAPIPEAFF. CDR3 sequence (DNA): TGTGCCAGCAGCTCCGCCCGGGCACCAATTCCTGAAGCTTTCTTT.